The 14 T cell receptor beta chains presented below share a single source sample, sequenced in a study of tumor-infiltrating lymphocytes in primary liver carcinoma. Germline DNA was extracted too, while blood RNA derived from unsorted whole blood. The input was approximately 500 ng total RNA; TCR beta cDNA was made from it with a constant-region primer. The TCR beta library was amplified through three nested multiplex PCR rounds in a modified ARM-PCR procedure. TRBV1-TRBV30 forward and Cbeta reverse primers drove the first two roughly 10-cycle rounds. TCRdb re-called the multiplex PCR reads through MiXCR, storing one row per CDR3 protein. This sample has 310,000 or so distinct CDR3 sequences; 45% to 70% occur once, and the top ten carry 15% to 20%. The sequenced sample consisted of peripheral blood. Receptors were obtained from a woman in her twenties or thirties with primary liver carcinoma and hepatitis B virus infection.

This clonotype has a single count. As DNA, the CDR3 is TGTGCCAACAGGTTATCTGGCGAGGAGGAGCTGTTTTTT. The encoded protein is CANRLSGEEELFF. The chain links TRBV7-9 to TRBJ2-2; D possibly corresponds to TRBD1 (5 bases). This CDR3 contains 13 residues. Germline V gene data show CDR1 as SEHNR and CDR2 as FQNEAQ (reference sequence). The germline V and J ends were trimmed by 10 bases and 10 bases, with 19 bases remaining between them.

Turning to this clonotype: A much more abundant neighbour one base away suggests this may be a read error. The V call is TRBV6-5, the J call TRBJ2-1; tentatively, D is TRBD2 (7 bases). With 2 bases removed from V and 5 bases from J, the gap between germline ends came to 19 bases. Germline V CDR1 and CDR2: MNHEY, SVGAGI. CDR3 length: 17 residues. The CDR3 loop reads CASSYGGGGSPHNEQFF. The CDR3 nucleotides read TGTGCCAGCAGTTACGGGGGGGGCGGGAGTCCCCACAATGAGCAGTTCTTC.

Comment on this clonotype: The junction departs from the called germline gene at one end, perhaps through a read error. The J gene is TRBJ2-5, the V gene TRBV6-1, with 7 nucleotides matching TRBD2. CDR3 length equals 17 residues. The germline V gene encodes CDR1 MNHNS and CDR2 SASEGT. The CDR3 region has the DNA TGTGTCAGCAGCCCCCAGGAGGGAGGGAGGCAGATGGAGACCCAGAACTTC. Translated, it gives CVSSPQEGGRQMETQNF.

Worth noting for this clonotype: Relative to the germline gene, one junction end is altered; a read error may explain this. This rearrangement joins TRBV11-2 to TRBJ2-2, with 7 bases that match TRBD1. The CDR3 runs 16 residues. Looked up from germline, CDR1 is SGHAT and CDR2 is FQNNGV. CDR3 sequence (DNA): TGTACCAGTACTAAGACAGGGTCGGCGTACACCGGGGAGCTGTTTTTT. It encodes CTSTKTGSAYTGELFF.

This clonotype was picked up a small number of times. The J gene is TRBJ1-1, the V gene TRBV7-9; perhaps TRBD1 as D (5 bases). The V end lost 4 bases, the J end lost 3 bases, and 6 bases lay between the germline ends. The CDR3 length is 12 residues. CDR1 and CDR2 from the germline V gene are SEHNR and FQNEAQ (reference sequence). In nucleotides, the CDR3 is TGTGCCAGCAGCTGGGGGGACACTGAAGCTTTCTTT. Translating gives CASSWGDTEAFF.

This clonotype was detected ten times or more. The CDR3 region has the DNA TGTGCCAGCAGCACCAAGGGCGGGGGCTACACCTTC. This encodes CASSTKGGGYTF. V and J are TRBV12-3 or TRBV12-4 and TRBJ1-2; D unclear. The CDR3 sequence is 12 residues long. The V end was cut by 6 bases, the J end by 8 bases, with 13 bases between.

About this clonotype: This may arise from a read error, as a much more abundant clone is one base away. The rearrangement joins TRBV29-1 to TRBJ2-5; no firm D call. Germline assignment: CDR1 SQVTM and CDR2 ANQGSEA. The CDR3 is made up of 9 amino acids. CDR3: CSVVETPYF. CDR3 DNA: TGCAGCGTTGTGGAGACCCCGTACTTC. The full variable domain, completed using reference TRBV29-1 and TRBJ2-5, is SAVISQKPSRDICQRGTSLTIQCQVDSQVTMMFWYRQQPGQSLTLIATANQGSEATYESGFVIDKFPISRPNLTFSTLTVSNMSPEDSSIYLCSVVETPYFGPGTRLLVL.

The genes are TRBV12-3 or TRBV12-4 and TRBJ2-5, with TRBD2 as a possible D gene (7 bases). The V and J ends lost 5 bases and 5 bases respectively, with 18 bases between them. This CDR3 has 15 residues. The CDR3 nucleotides are TGTGCCAGCAGTGAACGGGGGGCGCGGGCTGAGACCCAGTACTTC. Amino acids: CASSERGARAETQYF.

This sequence joins TRBV13 and TRBJ2-3; D may match TRBD1 or TRBD2 (5 bases each). Per the germline V gene, CDR1 is PRHDT and CDR2 is FYEKMQ (reference sequence). The V end lost 4 bases, the J end lost 6 bases, and 17 bases lay between the germline ends. This CDR3 is 15 amino acids long. CDR3 DNA sequence: TGTGCCAGCAGCTCCGGGACCTCTTCTTCTGATACGCAGTATTTT. Amino acids: CASSSGTSSSDTQYF.

The V call is TRBV4-1, the J call TRBJ2-1, with D possibly matching TRBD2 (5 bases). The CDR3 runs 17 residues. The V end lost 0 bases, the J end lost 3 bases, and 15 bases lay between the germline ends. The germline V gene has CDR1 MGHRA and CDR2 YSYEKL. CDR3 region: CASSQEGGGGSYNEQFF. The CDR3 region has the DNA TGCGCCAGCAGCCAAGAAGGTGGCGGAGGAAGCTACAATGAGCAGTTCTTC.

For this clonotype: A read error may explain this, as a much larger clone is one base away. CDR3 sequence reads: CVSSISGTSGTGFSYEQYF. CDR3 in DNA: TGTGTCAGCAGTATCTCCGGGACTAGCGGGACGGGATTCTCCTACGAGCAGTACTTC. The genes are TRBV12-3 or TRBV12-4 and TRBJ2-7; 13 nucleotides agree with TRBD2. The CDR3 has 19 amino acids.

In this sample, this clonotype turned up once. The CDR3 does not close with the conserved phenylalanine or tryptophan, likely indicating a read error. The chain couples TRBV28 to TRBJ2-1; D gene ambiguous. Deletions cut 2 bases from V and 6 bases from J, with 8 bases between. Germline values: CDR1 MDHEN, CDR2 SYDVKM. The CDR3 covers 13 residues. The CDR3 coding sequence is TGTGCCAGCAGTTTAACAGAGATCAATGAGCAGTTCATC. It translates to CASSLTEINEQFI.

Remarks on this clonotype: The CDR3 does not end in the conserved phenylalanine or tryptophan, so this is likely a read error. The V and J genes are TRBV12-3 or TRBV12-4 and TRBJ2-7; 8 bases agree with TRBD1. The trim removed 2 bases at V and 0 bases at J, leaving 6 bases unmatched. The CDR3 sequence is 16 residues long. This chain's CDR3 is CASSLRWTGSSYEQYY. CDR3 nucleotide sequence: TGTGCCAGCAGTTTACGGTGGACAGGGTCCTCCTACGAGCAGTACTAC.

In regard to this clonotype: The germline gene is not matched at one end of the junction; a read error may be the cause. The gene calls are TRBV11-2 and TRBJ2-7, with no clear D. CDR3 length equals 15 residues. Germline assignment: CDR1 SGHAT and CDR2 FQNNGV. CDR3 sequence: CTSSLGPEFSYEQYF. The DNA for the CDR3 is TGTACCAGCAGCCTAGGTCCCGAGTTTTCCTACGAGCAGTACTTC.